Included here is one T cell receptor (beta chain) sequence, with context. This specimen comes from a study of blood T cell repertoires in COVID-19. Sequencing used immunoSEQ multiplex PCR; TCRdb keeps in-frame clones, though not all of them. This table holds roughly 200,000 clones, about 88% found once. CDR3 length: 13 residues. Germline CDR1 is MNHEY and CDR2 is SMNVEV (reference sequence). The V end lost 6 bases, the J end lost 2 bases, and 10 bases lay between the germline ends. Sequenced: peripheral blood. The V gene is TRBV27, the J gene TRBJ1-1; the D gene is possibly TRBD1 (6 bases). The clonotype was recovered from a woman in her forties or fifties with COVID-19, enrolled during active disease. The chain's CDR3 is CASRQQGNTEAFF. The CDR3 nucleotides read TGTGCCAGCAGACAACAGGGAAACACTGAAGCTTTCTTT.